The 11 T cell receptor beta chains presented below share a single source sample, sequenced in a study of T cells after yellow fever vaccination. TCRdb analysed the 5' RACE reads with MiXCR anew, one entry per CDR3 protein. The profile shows about 60,000 distinct CDR3 sequences, roughly 7.4% of them singletons. This material consisted of CD8+ T cells sorted from PBMCs, taken on the day of the first yellow fever vaccination. These TCRs come from a young man who received the YFV17D yellow fever vaccine.

This clonotype was counted many times. The chain has TRBV4-3 and TRBJ2-1; 7 bases align to TRBD2. The CDR3 totals 15 residues. Germline values: CDR1 LGHNA, CDR2 YSLEER. The junction had 2 bases not matched to a gene; V was cut back by 0 bases and J by 3 bases. CDR3 residues: CASSQDPGGYNEQFF. CDR3 in DNA: TGCGCCAGCAGCCAAGATCCGGGGGGCTACAATGAGCAGTTCTTC.

This clonotype was seen repeatedly, ten times or more. The rearrangement joins TRBV5-1 to TRBJ2-3; D not certain. The CDR3 length is 13 residues. Germline V gene sequence: CDR1 SGHRS, CDR2 YFSETQ. Trimming removed 3 bases from V and 4 bases from J, with 9 bases in between. CDR3 in DNA: TGCGCCAGCAGCTCGAAGACGGCAGATACGCAGTATTTT. This translates into CASSSKTADTQYF.

This clonotype came up a few times. This chain links TRBV4-1 with TRBJ2-7; TRBD1 matches 8 bases. Germline-derived CDR1 and CDR2 are MGHRA and YSYEKL. The CDR3 runs to 16 residues. With V trimmed by 3 bases and J by 2 bases, 9 bases remained unmatched. The CDR3 region has the DNA TGCGCCAGCAGCCATTCTTACGGGACAGGAACCTACGAGCAGTACTTC. This encodes CASSHSYGTGTYEQYF.

This clonotype was found a few times. The rearrangement links TRBV6-1 to TRBJ1-2, with D maybe TRBD1 (5 bases). CDR3 length equals 16 residues. Trimming took off 6 bases at V and 5 bases at J, with 22 bases between the two ends. Germline V gene sequence: CDR1 MNHNS, CDR2 SASEGT. CDR3 DNA sequence: TGTGCCAGCAGCGACCGACCCCGGACAAGTATTTATGGCTACACCTTC. Its translation is CASSDRPRTSIYGYTF.

The table lists this clonotype with many counts. V usage is TRBV7-6 and J usage is TRBJ1-1; D remains ambiguous. This CDR3 has 15 amino acids. The V gene's germline CDR1 is SGHVS and CDR2 FNYEAQ. Trimming stripped 1 base from V and 0 bases from J, with 9 bases between. The CDR3: CASSLGAGMNTEAFF. CDR3 in DNA: TGTGCCAGCAGCTTAGGGGCGGGTATGAACACTGAAGCTTTCTTT.

This clonotype was observed at least ten times. This CDR3 is CASSSYRDRADTQYF. The CDR3 region has the DNA TGTGCCAGCAGCTCCTACCGGGACAGGGCAGATACGCAGTATTTT. The rearrangement links TRBV5-6 to TRBJ2-3; 9 bases map to TRBD1. V shed 3 bases, J shed 4 bases, and the junction held 6 bases outside the gene matches. Per germline, CDR1 SGHDT and CDR2 YYEEEE. This CDR3 has 15 residues.

This clonotype came up many times. This sequence joins TRBV9 and TRBJ1-3; 7 nucleotides match TRBD1. The CDR3 contains 16 residues. V dropped 3 bases and J dropped 3; count of bases not matched to a gene: 9. The V gene's germline CDR1 is SGDLS and CDR2 YYNGEE. The CDR3 spells CASSERQGTFGNTIYF. DNA of the CDR3: TGTGCCAGCAGCGAGCGACAGGGAACCTTTGGAAACACCATATATTTT.

V and J are TRBV4-1 and TRBJ1-5; D might be TRBD1 (5 bases). With 0 bases removed from V and 4 bases from J, the gap between germline ends came to 16 bases. This CDR3 has 17 residues. In germline, CDR1 is MGHRA, CDR2 YSYEKL. The DNA for the CDR3 is TGCGCCAGCAGCCAAGAAGGGCGTGGGACGATTAATCAGCCCCAGCATTTT. The encoded protein is CASSQEGRGTINQPQHF.

This clonotype came up many times. The CDR3 sequence: CASTLTTSGGYNEQFF. The CDR3 coding sequence is TGTGCCAGCACCCTCACAACTAGCGGGGGTTACAATGAGCAGTTCTTC. The chain employs TRBV7-9 and TRBJ2-1, with 11 positions matching TRBD2. Germline V CDR1 and CDR2: SEHNR, FQNEAQ (reference sequence). Trimming at V came to 7 bases and at J to 4 bases, leaving 9 bases not matched to a gene. This CDR3 has 16 amino acids.

A few counts support this clonotype. V usage is TRBV19 and J usage is TRBJ1-5, with D unclear. There are 13 residues in the CDR3. Trimming pared 8 bases from V and 4 bases from J, leaving 12 bases between. Per germline, CDR1 LNHDA and CDR2 SQIVND (reference sequence). CDR3 sequence reads: CASSRRGNQPQHF. The CDR3 DNA reads as TGTGCCAGTTCGAGGCGGGGTAATCAGCCCCAGCATTTT.

The V and J genes are TRBV7-9 and TRBJ1-1, with D maybe TRBD1 (5 bases). V was pared by 5 bases and J by 1 base, with 14 bases between. The germline CDR1 and CDR2 sequences are SEHNR and FQNEAQ (reference sequence). CDR3 length: 15 amino acids. The DNA of the CDR3 is TGTGCCAGCAGCCTCCTCGGGGGGGGGAACACTGAAGCTTTCTTT. Translation gives CASSLLGGGNTEAFF.